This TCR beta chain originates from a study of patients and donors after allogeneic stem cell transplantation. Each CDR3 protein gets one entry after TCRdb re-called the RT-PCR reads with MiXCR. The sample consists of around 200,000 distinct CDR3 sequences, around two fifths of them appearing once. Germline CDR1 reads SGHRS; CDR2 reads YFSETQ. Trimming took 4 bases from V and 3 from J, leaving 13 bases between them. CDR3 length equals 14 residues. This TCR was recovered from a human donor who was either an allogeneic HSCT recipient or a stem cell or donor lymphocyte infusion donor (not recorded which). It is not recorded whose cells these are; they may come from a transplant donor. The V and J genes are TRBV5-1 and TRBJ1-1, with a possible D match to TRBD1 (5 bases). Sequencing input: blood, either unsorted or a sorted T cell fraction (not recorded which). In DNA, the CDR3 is TGCGCCAGCAGCCCTCGGGGGGAACACACTGAAGCTTTCTTT. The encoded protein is CASSPRGEHTEAFF.